This T cell receptor (beta chain) originates from a study of blood T cell repertoires in COVID-19. In its sample, this clone was seen once. Here immunoSEQ multiplex PCR was the method, and the copy in TCRdb shows in-frame clones only, minus some. The sample lists more than 65,000 clones; around 80% were seen once. The sample consisted of peripheral blood. This receptor was identified in a woman aged 80 or older with acute or convalescent COVID-19.

The CDR3 DNA reads as TGTGCCAGCAGCCAAGCCATCTACGAGCAGTACTTC. This gives the protein CASSQAIYEQYF. The chain has TRBV3-1 (or the pseudogene TRBV3-2) and TRBJ2-7, with D unclear. The CDR3 contains 12 residues. Trimming took off 1 base at V and 3 bases at J, with 4 bases between the two ends. Germline V CDR1 and CDR2: LGHDT, YNNKEL (reference sequence).